The T cell receptor (beta chain) under discussion was sequenced for a study of blood T cell repertoires in COVID-19. As processed by the authors: Reference gene primer amplification in the assay estimated nucleated cell counts. The data were produced by immunoSEQ multiplex PCR, yet TCRdb's version contains in-frame clones alone and is incomplete. From that table come the V and J calls and clone size; the DNA was used to work out D and trimming. This sample has about 130,000 clones, with over 65% found just once. Trimming at V came to 4 bases and at J to 2 bases, leaving 8 bases not matched to a gene. Germline V gene sequence: CDR1 KGHDR, CDR2 SFDVKD. The CDR3 runs to 17 residues. Participant ages covered roughly 18 to 89 years across 20 to 25 US areas.

This clonotype was obtained from a woman between 50 and 59 years old who had recovered from COVID-19. The specimen sequenced was PBMCs or T cells enriched from blood (not recorded which). The chain has TRBV24-1 and TRBJ2-3; 10 bases are a match to TRBD2. This chain's CDR3 is CATSDTQAGGYTDTQYF. Here the CDR3 DNA reads TGTGCCACCAGTGACACCCAAGCGGGGGGGTACACAGATACGCAGTATTTT.